The 10 T cell receptor beta chains below all came from one sample that was sequenced in a study of naive and memory T cell subsets. Study findings and constraints: Especially in CD8 cells, naive repertoires contained a few larger clonotypes, possibly CD45RA-re-expressing memory cells.

The antigens these receptors bind are not known. An equimolar mix of two oligonucleotides served as the beta constant-region primer for TRBC1 and TRBC2. Ligated cDNA was amplified by four rounds of PCR with nested alpha and beta constant-region primers and SP2. MiXCR was run by TCRdb on the UMI-ligation and nested PCR reads, yielding one entry per CDR3 protein. The repertoire holds about 90,000 distinct CDR3 sequences, with around 10% as singletons. Sequencing was carried out using naive CD4+ T cells from blood. These TCRs come from a human donor in good health.

This clonotype was observed many times. The chain links TRBV12-3 or TRBV12-4 to TRBJ2-7, with TRBD1 matching 8 bases. V shed 4 bases and J 6 bases; nucleotides not matched to a gene: 8. This CDR3 has 14 residues. The CDR3 DNA sequence: TGTGCCAGCAGTTCCGGACAGGGACCGTTCGAGCAGTACTTC. Translation: CASSSGQGPFEQYF.

This clonotype was detected ten times or more. The V gene is TRBV29-1, the J gene TRBJ2-6, with D perhaps being TRBD1 or TRBD2 (6 bases each). V was trimmed by 4 bases and J by 4 bases, leaving 8 bases between them. From germline, CDR1 is SQVTM and CDR2 ANQGSEA. The CDR3 totals 13 residues. The CDR3, as DNA: TGCAGCGTTGGGGGGGCGGGGGCCAACGTCCTGACTTTC. It translates to CSVGGAGANVLTF.

This clonotype has at least ten counts. A junction boundary mismatches the germline segment, possibly from a read error. The chain carries TRBV28 and TRBJ1-1; a possible D gene is TRBD1 (5 bases). This CDR3 contains 15 residues. Germline V gene lookup returns CDR1 MDHEN and CDR2 SYDVKM. CDR3 residues: CASRVRGAGNAEAFF. CDR3 DNA: TGTGCCAGCAGAGTTAGGGGTGCAGGGAACGCTGAAGCTTTCTTT.

This clonotype has only a few counts. V is TRBV12-3 or TRBV12-4 and J is TRBJ1-4; weak D call: TRBD1 (6 bases). Trimming cost V 2 bases and J 6 bases, with 16 bases left between them. This CDR3 spans 16 amino acids. Here the CDR3 reads CASSLSRGARDEKLFF. The CDR3 DNA is TGTGCCAGCAGTTTAAGCAGGGGAGCTAGGGATGAAAAACTGTTTTTT.

This clonotype appeared many times. The J gene is TRBJ2-3, the V gene TRBV24-1; D is ambiguous. Germline CDR1 reads KGHDR; CDR2 reads SFDVKD. This CDR3 is 13 amino acids long. The ends were cut back, 3 bases at V and 2 bases at J, with 5 bases in the middle. CDR3 residues: CATSDVNTDTQYF. CDR3 nucleotides: TGTGCCACCAGTGATGTAAACACAGATACGCAGTATTTT.

This clonotype was detected many times. This chain joins TRBV29-1 and TRBJ2-1; D gene ambiguous. The CDR3 spans 10 residues. Looked up from germline, CDR1 is SQVTM and CDR2 is ANQGSEA. The V end was cut by 4 bases, the J end by 8 bases, with 6 bases between. The CDR3 nucleotides are TGCAGCGTTGGTGGTGATGAGCAGTTCTTC. It specifies CSVGGDEQFF.

This clonotype was counted between two and nine times. J is TRBJ1-1 and V is TRBV12-3 or TRBV12-4, with D perhaps TRBD1 (5 bases). The V end was cut by 3 bases, the J end by 0 bases, with 17 bases between. The CDR3 is 17 amino acids. Here the CDR3 reads CASSLIAGLGLNTEAFF. The CDR3 coding sequence is TGTGCCAGCAGTTTGATTGCAGGGTTAGGGTTGAACACTGAAGCTTTCTTT.

This chain joins TRBV12-3 or TRBV12-4 and TRBJ2-1, with 8 bases fitting TRBD2. CDR3 length: 16 residues. The V and J ends lost 6 bases and 9 bases, in that order; junction bases with no gene match: 16. CDR3 nucleotides: TGTGCCAGCAGGAAATCAGCGGGAGTCCCCTTCAGTGAGCAGTTCTTC. This encodes CASRKSAGVPFSEQFF.

A few counts support this clonotype. V gene TRBV6-2 or TRBV6-3 combines with J gene TRBJ1-1, with D possibly being TRBD1 (6 bases). The CDR3 covers 13 residues. Germline CDR1 reads MNHEY; CDR2 reads SVGEGT. Deletions cut 5 bases from V and 3 bases from J, with 10 bases between. The CDR3 sequence: CASSQQGDTEAFF. The CDR3 nucleotides are TGTGCCAGCAGTCAACAGGGTGACACTGAAGCTTTCTTT.

The rearrangement uses TRBV12-3 or TRBV12-4 and TRBJ1-5; D gene ambiguous. V was clipped by 4 bases and J by 2 bases, with 9 bases between them. This CDR3 contains 14 residues. The CDR3: CASSSNGGNQPQHF. The CDR3 coding sequence is TGTGCCAGCAGTTCGAATGGGGGCAATCAGCCCCAGCATTTT.